The 2 T cell receptor beta chains in this list originate from one sample, sequenced in a study of cytomegalovirus exposure and HLA in healthy donors. Measured with immunoSEQ multiplex PCR; TCRdb has only the in-frame clones, and not every one. The profile shows around 58,000 clones, around 88% of them singletons. The specimen was PBMCs. The source is a woman aged 18-30 years in good health and CMV-seronegative.

The table lists this clone with a few counts. The chain joins TRBV15 to TRBJ2-7; no clear D. The V gene's germline CDR1 is LNHNV and CDR2 YYDKDF (reference sequence). The V end lost 0 bases, the J end lost 5 bases, and 5 bases lay between the germline ends. The CDR3 runs 12 residues. CDR3 residues: CATSREAHEQYF. The CDR3 nucleotides read TGTGCCACCAGCAGAGAGGCCCACGAGCAGTACTTC.

V and J are TRBV15 and TRBJ2-5; D gene ambiguous. The V end lost 0 bases, the J end lost 1 base, and 3 bases lay between the germline ends. The CDR3 is made up of 13 amino acids. Germline lookup yields CDR1 LNHNV and CDR2 YYDKDF (reference sequence). The chain's CDR3 is CATSRDRQETQYF. CDR3 in DNA: TGTGCCACCAGCAGAGATCGCCAAGAGACCCAGTACTTC.